Reported below is one TCR beta chain. The antigen is unknown. This entry is derived from a study of cytomegalovirus exposure and HLA in healthy donors. Overall study: Of the donors genotyped, 300 to 500 in all, about 80% fell in the Caucasian-associated ancestry cluster.

General study findings and limits: A cluster of highly shared sequence variants was likely a sequencing artifact. Within an earlier analysis, most TCR beta V segments proved productive either about 90% or about 30% of the time.

Germline V gives CDR1 SGDLS, CDR2 YYNGEE. J gave up 0 bases and V 3 bases, and 12 bases lay outside the gene matches. CDR3 size: 18 residues. PCR primers comprised 60 Vbeta and 13 Jbeta primers. Per the original methods: A later analysis counted around 74 million unique TCR beta chains, around 12 million shared. Profiled with immunoSEQ multiplex PCR; TCRdb holds only in-frame clones, not every one. V and J calls and clone size are copied from that table; D and trimming were computed from the DNA. The table has around 170,000 clones, 84% seen once. The chain employs TRBV9 and TRBJ2-1; 7 bases fit TRBD2. This sequence originates from a woman aged 45 to 65 in good health and CMV-seropositive. The sequencing sample was made of PBMCs. The chain's CDR3 is CASSALASGLSSYNEQFF. In nucleotides, the CDR3 is TGTGCCAGCAGCGCTTTGGCTAGCGGATTGAGCTCCTACAATGAGCAGTTCTTC.